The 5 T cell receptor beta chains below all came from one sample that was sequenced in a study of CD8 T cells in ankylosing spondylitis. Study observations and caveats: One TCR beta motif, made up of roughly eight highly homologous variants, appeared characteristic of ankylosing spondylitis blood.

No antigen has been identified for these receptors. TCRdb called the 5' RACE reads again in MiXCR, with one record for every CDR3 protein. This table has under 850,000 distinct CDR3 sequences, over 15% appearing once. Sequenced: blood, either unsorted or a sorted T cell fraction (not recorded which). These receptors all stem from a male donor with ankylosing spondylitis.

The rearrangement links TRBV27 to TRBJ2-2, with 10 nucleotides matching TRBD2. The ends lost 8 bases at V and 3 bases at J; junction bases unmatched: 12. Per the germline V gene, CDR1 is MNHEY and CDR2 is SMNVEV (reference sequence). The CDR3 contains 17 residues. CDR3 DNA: TGTGCCAGCTCCCTCGGGCTAGCGGGAGTATACACCGGGGAGCTGTTTTTT. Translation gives CASSLGLAGVYTGELFF.

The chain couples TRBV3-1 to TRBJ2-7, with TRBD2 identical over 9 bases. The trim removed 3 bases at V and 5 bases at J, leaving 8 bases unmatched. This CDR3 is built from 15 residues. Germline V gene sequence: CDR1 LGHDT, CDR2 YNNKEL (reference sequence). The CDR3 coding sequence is TGTGCCAGCAGCCACCTATACAGCGGGAGGAACGAGCAGTACTTC. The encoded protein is CASSHLYSGRNEQYF.

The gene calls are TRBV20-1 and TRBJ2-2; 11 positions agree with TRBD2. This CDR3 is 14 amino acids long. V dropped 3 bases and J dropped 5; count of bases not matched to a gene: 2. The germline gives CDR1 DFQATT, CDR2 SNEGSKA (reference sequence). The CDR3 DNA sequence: TGCAGTGCTAGGGCTAGCGGGAGGACCGGGGAGCTGTTTTTT. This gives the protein CSARASGRTGELFF.

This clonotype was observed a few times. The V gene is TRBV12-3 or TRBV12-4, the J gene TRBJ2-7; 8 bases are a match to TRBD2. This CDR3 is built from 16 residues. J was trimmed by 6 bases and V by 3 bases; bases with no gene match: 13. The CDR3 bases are TGTGCCAGCAGTTTTAGTTGGGGTAGCGCGGGAGGCGAGCAGTACTTC. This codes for CASSFSWGSAGGEQYF.

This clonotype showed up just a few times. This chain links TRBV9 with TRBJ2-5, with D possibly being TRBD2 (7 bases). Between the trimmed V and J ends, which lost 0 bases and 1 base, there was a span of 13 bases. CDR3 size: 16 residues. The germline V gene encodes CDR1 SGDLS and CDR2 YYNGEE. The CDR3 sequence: CASSVDGGASQETQYF. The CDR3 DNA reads TGTGCCAGCAGCGTAGATGGGGGGGCGTCCCAAGAGACCCAGTACTTC.